This record looks at one T cell receptor (beta chain) sequence and its context. No antigen is known for it. Per the germline V gene, CDR1 is MDHEN and CDR2 is SYDVKM. The CDR3 runs 16 residues. Trimming removed 5 bases from V and 2 bases from J; junction bases left unmatched: 9. The data originate from a study of T cell responses to AZD1222 COVID-19 vaccine. Study findings and constraints: Clonal diversity may have been underestimated in mostly white British donors. Within unmutated variant regions lay the reported targets of nearly half of spike-specific TCRs.

Profiled with immunoSEQ multiplex PCR; TCRdb holds only in-frame clones, not every one. The sample lists under 200,000 clones, 85% to 90% occurring once. The sequences come from peripheral blood, collected on day 0 of AZD1222 vaccination. This sequence was found in an adult in good health. The chain couples TRBV28 to TRBJ2-7; 10 positions agree with TRBD1. The CDR3 nucleotides read TGTGCCAGCAGTCAACCGGGACAGGGGATCCCCTACGAGCAGTACTTC. As protein: CASSQPGQGIPYEQYF.